This T cell receptor (beta chain) was sequenced during a study of cytomegalovirus exposure and HLA in healthy donors. A note on this clone: Its matching antigen is unknown.

This CDR3 has 15 amino acids. The V gene end was trimmed by 6 bases and the J gene end by 0 bases; junction bases not matched to a gene: 7. Germline V gene data show CDR1 as MGHRA and CDR2 as YSYEKL. Primers: 60 Vbeta forward and 13 Jbeta reverse. Here immunoSEQ multiplex PCR was the method, and the copy in TCRdb shows in-frame clones only, minus some. The sample has around 78,000 clones, 60% to 85% seen once. General study findings and limits: A few of the chains that were CMV-associated were confirmed in vitro to be specific for CMV antigens. V- and J-gene trimming in TCR beta was tied to a missense DCLRE1C variant by an analysis performed later. Among CMV-associated TCR beta chains, most appeared HLA-restricted in a later analysis.

The sequenced sample consisted of PBMCs. The TCR sequence derives from a male donor in good health and CMV-seronegative. This chain links TRBV4-1 with TRBJ1-2, with 7 bases identical to TRBD1. The chain's CDR3 is CASSPTGATNYGYTF. CDR3 DNA sequence: TGCGCCAGCAGTCCTACAGGGGCGACTAACTATGGCTACACCTTC.